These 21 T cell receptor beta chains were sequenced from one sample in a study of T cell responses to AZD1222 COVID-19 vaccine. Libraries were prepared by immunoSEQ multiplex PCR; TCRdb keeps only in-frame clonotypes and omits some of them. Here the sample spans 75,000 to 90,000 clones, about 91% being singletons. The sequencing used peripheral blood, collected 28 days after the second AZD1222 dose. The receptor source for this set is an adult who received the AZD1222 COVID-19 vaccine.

Written as DNA, the CDR3 is TGTGCCAGCAGCCCTAGATCTTCCGGGACCCGGGGGGGCAATCAGCCCCAGCATTTT. Translated, it gives CASSPRSSGTRGGNQPQHF. The chain recombines TRBV14 with TRBJ1-5; the D gene is possibly TRBD1 (5 bases). CDR3 length: 19 amino acids. Trimming left V 4 bases short and J 2 bases short, with 24 bases between. Per the germline V gene, CDR1 is SGHDN and CDR2 is FVKESK.

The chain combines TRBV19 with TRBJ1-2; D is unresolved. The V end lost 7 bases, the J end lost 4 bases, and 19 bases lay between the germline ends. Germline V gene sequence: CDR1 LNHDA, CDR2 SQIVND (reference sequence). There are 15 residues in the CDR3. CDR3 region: CASTSDGRLPYGYTF. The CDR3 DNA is TGTGCCAGTACTTCCGACGGACGGCTCCCCTATGGCTACACCTTC.

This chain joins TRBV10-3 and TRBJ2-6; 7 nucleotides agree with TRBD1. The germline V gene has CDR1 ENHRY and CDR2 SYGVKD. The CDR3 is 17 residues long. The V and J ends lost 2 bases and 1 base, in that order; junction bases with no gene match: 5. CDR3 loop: CAISEKHRGSGANVLTF. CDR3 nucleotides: TGTGCCATCAGTGAGAAACACAGGGGATCTGGGGCCAACGTCCTGACTTTC.

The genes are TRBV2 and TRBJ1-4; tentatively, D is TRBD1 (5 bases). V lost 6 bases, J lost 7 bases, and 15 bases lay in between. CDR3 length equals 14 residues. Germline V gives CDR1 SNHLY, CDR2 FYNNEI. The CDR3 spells CASRPREGREKLFF. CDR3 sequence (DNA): TGTGCCAGCAGGCCACGGGAGGGACGTGAAAAACTGTTTTTT.

The DNA for the CDR3 is TGCAGCGTTGAGAGGCACAAGGAGGGCAGGGGAAACTATGGCTACACCTTC. Amino acid sequence: CSVERHKEGRGNYGYTF. This sequence joins TRBV29-1 and TRBJ1-2, with D perhaps matching TRBD1 (6 bases). The germline CDR1 and CDR2 sequences are SQVTM and ANQGSEA. Trimming pared 3 bases from V and 2 bases from J, leaving 22 bases between. The CDR3 is 17 residues long.

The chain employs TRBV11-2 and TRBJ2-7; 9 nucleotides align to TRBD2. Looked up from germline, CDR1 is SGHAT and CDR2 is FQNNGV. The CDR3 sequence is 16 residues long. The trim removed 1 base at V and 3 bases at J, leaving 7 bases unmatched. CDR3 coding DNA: TGTGCCAGCAGCTTAGCAGGTCTAGCGGGAAGCTACGAGCAGTACTTC. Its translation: CASSLAGLAGSYEQYF.

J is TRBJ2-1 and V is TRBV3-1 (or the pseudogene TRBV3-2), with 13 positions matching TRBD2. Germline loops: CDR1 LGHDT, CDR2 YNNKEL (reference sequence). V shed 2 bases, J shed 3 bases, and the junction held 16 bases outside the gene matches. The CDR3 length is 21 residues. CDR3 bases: TGTGCCAGCAGCCAAAAGACTGCTAGCGGGACTAGCGGGGCTTTCTACAATGAGCAGTTCTTC. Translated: CASSQKTASGTSGAFYNEQFF.

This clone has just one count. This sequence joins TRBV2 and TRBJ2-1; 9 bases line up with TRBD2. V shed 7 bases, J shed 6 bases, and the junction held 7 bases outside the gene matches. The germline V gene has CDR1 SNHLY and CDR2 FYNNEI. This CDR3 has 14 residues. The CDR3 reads CASKGSGSFNEQFF. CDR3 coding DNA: TGTGCCAGCAAGGGTAGCGGGAGTTTCAATGAGCAGTTCTTC.

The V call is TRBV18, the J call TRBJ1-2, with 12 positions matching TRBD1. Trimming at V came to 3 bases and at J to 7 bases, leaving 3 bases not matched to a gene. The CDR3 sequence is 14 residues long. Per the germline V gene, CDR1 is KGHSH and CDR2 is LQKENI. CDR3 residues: CASSPGQGASGYTF. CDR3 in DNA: TGTGCCAGCTCACCGGGACAGGGGGCCAGTGGCTACACCTTC.

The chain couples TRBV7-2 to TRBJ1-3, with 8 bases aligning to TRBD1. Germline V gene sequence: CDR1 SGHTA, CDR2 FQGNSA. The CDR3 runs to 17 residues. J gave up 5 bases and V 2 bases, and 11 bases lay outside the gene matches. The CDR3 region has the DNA TGTGCCAGCAGCTTAACCTCCGGGACAGGAAAACGAAACACCATATATTTT. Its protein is CASSLTSGTGKRNTIYF. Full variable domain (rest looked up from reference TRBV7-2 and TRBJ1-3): GAGVSQSPSNKVTEKGKDVELRCDPISGHTALYWYRQSLGQGLEFLIYFQGNSAPDKSGLPSDRFSAERTGGSVSTLTIQRTQQEDSAVYLCASSLTSGTGKRNTIYFGEGSWLTVV.

For the CDR3, the DNA is TGTGCCATCAGTGAGTCCGGGGACGGAAGCTACACCTTC. This encodes CAISESGDGSYTF. This chain connects TRBV10-3 to TRBJ1-2; the D gene is possibly TRBD1 (5 bases). V was pared by 0 bases and J by 9 bases, with 11 bases between. The germline V gene encodes CDR1 ENHRY and CDR2 SYGVKD. The CDR3 is 13 residues long.

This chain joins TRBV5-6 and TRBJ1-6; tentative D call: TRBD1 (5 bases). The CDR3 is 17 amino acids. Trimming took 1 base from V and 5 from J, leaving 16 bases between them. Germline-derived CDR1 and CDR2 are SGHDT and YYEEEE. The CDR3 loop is CASSLRPGRFDNSPLHF. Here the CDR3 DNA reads TGTGCCAGCAGCTTGAGGCCAGGGAGATTCGATAATTCACCCCTCCACTTT.

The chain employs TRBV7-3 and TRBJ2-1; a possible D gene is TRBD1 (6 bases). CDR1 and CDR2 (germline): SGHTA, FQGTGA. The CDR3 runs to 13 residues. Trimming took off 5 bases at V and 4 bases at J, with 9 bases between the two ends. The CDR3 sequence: CASSPGTYNEQFF. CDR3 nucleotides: TGTGCCAGCAGCCCCGGGACATACAATGAGCAGTTCTTC.

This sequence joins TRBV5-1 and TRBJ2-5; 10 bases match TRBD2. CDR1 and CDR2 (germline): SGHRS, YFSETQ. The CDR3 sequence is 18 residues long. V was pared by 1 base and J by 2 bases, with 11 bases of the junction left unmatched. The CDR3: CASSLSPTSGTPQETQYF. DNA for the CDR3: TGCGCCAGCAGCTTGTCACCTACTAGCGGGACGCCACAAGAGACCCAGTACTTC. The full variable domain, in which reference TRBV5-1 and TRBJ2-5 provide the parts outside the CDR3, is KAGVTQTPRYLIKTRGQQVTLSCSPISGHRSVSWYQQTPGQGLQFLFEYFSETQRNKGNFPGRFSGRQFSNSRSEMNVSTLELGDSALYLCASSLSPTSGTPQETQYFGPGTRLLVL.

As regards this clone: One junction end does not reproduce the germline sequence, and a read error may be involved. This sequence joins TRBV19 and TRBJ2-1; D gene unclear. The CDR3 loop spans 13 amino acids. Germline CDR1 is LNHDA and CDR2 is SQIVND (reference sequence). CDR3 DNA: TGTGCCAGTACTGAAGGTAGGGATCAGGATCTGGTCTTC. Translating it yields CASTEGRDQDLVF.

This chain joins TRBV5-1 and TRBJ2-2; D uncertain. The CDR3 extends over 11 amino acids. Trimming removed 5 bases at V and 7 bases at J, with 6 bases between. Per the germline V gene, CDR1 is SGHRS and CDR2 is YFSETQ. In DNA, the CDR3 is TGCGCCAGCAGGTTGAACGGGGAGCTGTTTTTT. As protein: CASRLNGELFF.

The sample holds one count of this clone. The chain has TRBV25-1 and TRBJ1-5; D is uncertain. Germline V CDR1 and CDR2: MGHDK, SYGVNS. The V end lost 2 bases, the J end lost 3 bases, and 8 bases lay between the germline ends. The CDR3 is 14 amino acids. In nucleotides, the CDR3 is TGTGCCAGCAGTGAAATTGGAGACAATCAGCCCCAGCATTTT. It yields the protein CASSEIGDNQPQHF. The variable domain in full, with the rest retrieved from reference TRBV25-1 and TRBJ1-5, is EADIYQTPRYLVIGTGKKITLECSQTMGHDKMYWYQQDPGMELHLIHYSYGVNSTEKGDLSSESTVSRIRTEHFPLTLESARPSHTSQYLCASSEIGDNQPQHFGDGTRLSIL.

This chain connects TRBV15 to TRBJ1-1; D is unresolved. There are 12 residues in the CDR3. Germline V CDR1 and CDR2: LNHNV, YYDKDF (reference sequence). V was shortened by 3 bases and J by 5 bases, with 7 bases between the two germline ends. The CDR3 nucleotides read TGTGCCACCAGCAGCGGTGGGACTGAAGCTTTCTTT. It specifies CATSSGGTEAFF.

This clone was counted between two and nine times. CDR3 loop: CAWSAGQGATEAFF. As DNA, the CDR3 is TGTGCCTGGAGTGCCGGACAGGGGGCCACTGAAGCTTTCTTT. The chain recombines TRBV30 with TRBJ1-1; 11 bases fit TRBD1. Germline values: CDR1 GTSNPN, CDR2 SVGIG (reference sequence). This CDR3 is built from 14 residues. With V trimmed by 1 base and J by 4 bases, 2 bases remained unmatched.

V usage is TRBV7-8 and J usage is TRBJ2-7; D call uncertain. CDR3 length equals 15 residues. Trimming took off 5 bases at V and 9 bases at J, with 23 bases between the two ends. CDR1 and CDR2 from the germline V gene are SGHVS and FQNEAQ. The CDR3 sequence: CASSPGTTVEYLQYF. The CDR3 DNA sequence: TGTGCCAGCAGCCCCGGCACGACGGTGGAATATCTGCAGTACTTC.

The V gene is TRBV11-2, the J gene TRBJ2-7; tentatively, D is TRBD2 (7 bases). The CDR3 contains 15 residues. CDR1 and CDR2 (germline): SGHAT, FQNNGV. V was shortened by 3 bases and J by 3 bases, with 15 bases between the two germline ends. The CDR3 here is CASSFSGGGDYEQYF. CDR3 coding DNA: TGTGCCAGCAGCTTTTCTGGAGGGGGGGACTACGAGCAGTACTTC.